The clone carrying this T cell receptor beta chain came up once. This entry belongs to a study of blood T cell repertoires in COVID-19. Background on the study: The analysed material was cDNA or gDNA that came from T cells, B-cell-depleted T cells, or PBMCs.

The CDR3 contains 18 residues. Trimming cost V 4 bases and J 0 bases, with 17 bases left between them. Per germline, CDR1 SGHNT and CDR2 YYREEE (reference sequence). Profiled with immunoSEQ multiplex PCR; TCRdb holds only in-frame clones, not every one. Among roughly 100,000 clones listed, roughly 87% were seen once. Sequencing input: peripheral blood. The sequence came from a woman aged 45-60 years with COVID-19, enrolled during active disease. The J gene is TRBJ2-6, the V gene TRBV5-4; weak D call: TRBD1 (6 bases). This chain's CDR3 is CASSVGQSDLSGANVLTF. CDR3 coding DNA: TGTGCCAGCAGCGTAGGACAGAGCGATCTCTCTGGGGCCAACGTCCTGACTTTC.